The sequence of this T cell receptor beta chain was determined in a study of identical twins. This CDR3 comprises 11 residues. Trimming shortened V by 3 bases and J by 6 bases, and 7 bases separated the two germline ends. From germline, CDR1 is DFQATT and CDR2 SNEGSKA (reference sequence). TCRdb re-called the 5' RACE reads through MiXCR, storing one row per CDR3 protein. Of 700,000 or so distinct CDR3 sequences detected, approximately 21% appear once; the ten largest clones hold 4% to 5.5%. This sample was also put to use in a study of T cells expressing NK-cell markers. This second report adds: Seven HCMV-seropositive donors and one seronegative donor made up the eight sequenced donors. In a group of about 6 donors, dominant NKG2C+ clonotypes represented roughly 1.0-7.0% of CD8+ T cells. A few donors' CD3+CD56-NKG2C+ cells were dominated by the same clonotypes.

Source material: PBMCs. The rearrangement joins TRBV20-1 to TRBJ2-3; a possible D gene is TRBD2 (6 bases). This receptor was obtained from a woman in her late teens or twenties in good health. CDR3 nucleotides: TGCAGTGCTAGCCGGGGGGATACGCAGTATTTT. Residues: CSASRGDTQYF.